These 8 T cell receptor beta chains came from one sample sequenced in a study of cytomegalovirus exposure and HLA in healthy donors. 13 Jbeta primers and 60 Vbeta primers were used for the PCR. Repertoires were generated with immunoSEQ multiplex PCR, while TCRdb's copy carries only in-frame clones and drops some. The sample comprises approximately 110,000 clones, more than 75% of which are singletons, and over 10% rests with the top ten. The sequencing input was PBMCs. The receptors originated from a woman aged 55-75 years in good health and CMV-seropositive.

This clone was picked up one time. The genes are TRBV19 and TRBJ1-5; D may be TRBD1 (6 bases). CDR3 length equals 14 residues. Trimming stripped 6 bases from V and 6 bases from J, with 15 bases between. Germline V gene data show CDR1 as LNHDA and CDR2 as SQIVND (reference sequence). CDR3 protein: CASRGGRGRQPQHF. CDR3 sequence (DNA): TGTGCCAGTAGGGGGGGGCGGGGGCGTCAGCCCCAGCATTTT.

The chain has TRBV6-5 and TRBJ2-2; TRBD2 is a possible D gene (5 bases). Germline-derived CDR1 and CDR2 are MNHEY and SVGAGI. Trimming took off 5 bases at V and 3 bases at J, with 10 bases between the two ends. The CDR3 covers 14 residues. As DNA, the CDR3 is TGTGCCAGCAGTGATCGGACTGACACCGGGGAGCTGTTTTTT. Its translation is CASSDRTDTGELFF.

V usage is TRBV5-1 and J usage is TRBJ2-1; the match to TRBD2 covers 14 bases. This CDR3 has 15 amino acids. V was clipped by 6 bases and J by 9 bases; unmatched bases: 8. Germline CDR1 is SGHRS and CDR2 is YFSETQ. CDR3 coding DNA: TGCGCCAGCACCAAGACTAGCGGGAGGGCCATTGAGCAGTTCTTC. It is translated as CASTKTSGRAIEQFF.

The chain is built from TRBV5-1 and TRBJ2-2; 8 nucleotides match TRBD1. Germline CDR1 is SGHRS and CDR2 is YFSETQ. The CDR3 runs 15 residues. The J segment lost 4 bases and the V segment lost 4 bases, leaving 6 bases of the junction unmatched. CDR3 DNA: TGCGCCAGCAGCCGGGACAGGAGTATCACCGGGGAGCTGTTTTTT. Its protein product is CASSRDRSITGELFF.

The V call is TRBV6-5, the J call TRBJ1-2; D gene uncertain. CDR3 length: 14 residues. Trimming took 6 bases from V and 6 from J, leaving 17 bases between them. Germline loops: CDR1 MNHEY, CDR2 SVGAGI. The CDR3 sequence is CASSPGAGKNGYTF. The CDR3 nucleotides read TGTGCCAGCAGCCCGGGCGCGGGGAAGAATGGCTACACCTTC.

The rearrangement uses TRBV18 and TRBJ1-2; D is uncertain. V shed 4 bases and J shed 1 base, with 16 bases lying between them. Germline-derived CDR1 and CDR2 are KGHSH and LQKENI. CDR3 size: 16 residues. The CDR3 here is CASSRATEILNYGYTF. The CDR3 nucleotides are TGTGCCAGCTCACGAGCTACAGAAATCCTTAACTATGGCTACACCTTC. The whole variable domain, filled in from reference TRBV18 and TRBJ1-2, reads NAGVMQNPRHLVRRRGQEARLRCSPMKGHSHVYWYRQLPEEGLKFMVYLQKENIIDESGMPKERFSAEFPKEGPSILRIQQVVRGDSAAYFCASSRATEILNYGYTFGSGTRLTVV.

This chain joins TRBV5-6 and TRBJ1-5; D is ambiguous. Germline V gives CDR1 SGHDT, CDR2 YYEEEE. The CDR3 runs to 13 residues. V was cut by 0 bases and J by 6 bases, with 7 bases left in between. CDR3 in DNA: TGTGCCAGCAGCTTGGGTACGGGTCAGCCCCAGCATTTT. It translates to CASSLGTGQPQHF.

This sequence joins TRBV6-1 and TRBJ1-3; unclear D gene. CDR3 size: 11 residues. The V end was cut by 7 bases, the J end by 8 bases, with 9 bases between. Germline V lookup: CDR1 MNHNS, CDR2 SASEGT. DNA for the CDR3: TGTGCCAGCACTAAGAGCTACACCATATATTTT. It specifies CASTKSYTIYF.